The present T cell receptor beta chain was sequenced within a study of T-cell memory formation after mild COVID-19. CDR1 KGHSH and CDR2 LQKENI come from the germline V gene. CDR3 length equals 14 residues. Between the trimmed V and J ends, which lost 3 bases and 2 bases, there was a span of 10 bases. Notes on the study in general: CD4+ contracting clones lay mainly in CM and EM, CD8+ ones in EMRA. Clones that contracted from day 15 to 85 had balanced CD4/CD8; later expanders were CD4+ biased.

Turning to this clonotype: The antigen remains undetermined.

From 5'RACE with constant-segment primers came TCR alpha and TCR beta cDNA libraries that carried sample barcodes and UMIs. Each CDR3 protein is one row after TCRdb ran MiXCR on the 5' RACE reads. Of around 500,000 distinct CDR3 sequences in the sample, around a sixth were seen once. Sequences were obtained from PBMCs or a T cell subset sorted from them (not recorded which). The sequence derives from an adult woman who had mild COVID-19 (a few samples of this study predate the infection). Cell type and time point are not known. V is TRBV18 and J is TRBJ1-1; D not resolved. The CDR3 is CASSPRARNTEAFF. The CDR3 DNA reads as TGTGCCAGCTCACCCCGCGCGCGCAACACTGAAGCTTTCTTT.